The 11 T cell receptor beta chains below were found in one sample sequenced in a study of blood T cell repertoires in COVID-19. Method: immunoSEQ multiplex PCR; TCRdb's copy keeps in-frame clones and lacks some. The data contain about 240,000 clones, 70% to 80% of them singletons. The sequenced sample was peripheral blood. The source of these receptors is an elderly woman with acute or convalescent COVID-19.

Comment on this clone: This CDR3 is also generated by other DNA sequences in the sample. This rearrangement joins TRBV3-1 (or the pseudogene TRBV3-2) to TRBJ1-6; D unclear. The CDR3 has 15 amino acids. Trimming took 0 bases from V and 7 from J, leaving 10 bases between them. The V gene's germline CDR1 is LGHDT and CDR2 YNNKEL (reference sequence). The chain's CDR3 is CASSQEVRGNSPLHF. CDR3 DNA sequence: TGTGCCAGCAGCCAAGAGGTCCGGGGAAATTCACCCCTCCACTTT.

The chain links TRBV5-6 to TRBJ2-7; TRBD1 agrees at 8 bases. The CDR3 sequence is 14 residues long. J gave up 9 bases and V 0 bases, and 8 bases lay outside the gene matches. Germline CDR1 reads SGHDT; CDR2 reads YYEEEE. CDR3 DNA: TGTGCCAGCAGCTTGGGACAGGGGAATTGGGTGCAGTACTTC. This sequence encodes CASSLGQGNWVQYF.

The chain couples TRBV5-1 to TRBJ2-4; 8 positions match TRBD2. The CDR3 sequence is 16 residues long. Germline V gives CDR1 SGHRS, CDR2 YFSETQ. Losses at the gene ends were 3 bases for V and 0 bases for J; bases not matched to a gene: 5. The CDR3 DNA reads as TGCGCCAGCAGCTCGGGGGGGACTGGAGCCAAAAACATTCAGTACTTC. Its translation is CASSSGGTGAKNIQYF.

The rearrangement joins TRBV28 to TRBJ1-2; D may be TRBD1 (5 bases). This CDR3 has 13 residues. Trimming pared 5 bases from V and 6 bases from J, leaving 13 bases between. Germline CDR1 reads MDHEN; CDR2 reads SYDVKM. For the CDR3, the DNA is TGTGCCAGCAGTCTTGGAACAGGACATGGCTACACCTTC. Its translation: CASSLGTGHGYTF.

The chain uses TRBV6-2 or TRBV6-3 and TRBJ2-7, with TRBD1 identical over 7 bases. The CDR3 is 13 residues long. The germline V gene has CDR1 MNHEY and CDR2 SVGEGT. Germline trimming cut 4 bases from V and 3 bases from J; bases unmatched to any gene: 3. The CDR3 here is CASSWGQSYEQYF. DNA of the CDR3: TGTGCCAGCAGTTGGGGACAGAGCTACGAGCAGTACTTC.

This chain joins TRBV5-4 and TRBJ1-3, with a weak D call TRBD1 (6 bases). The V and J ends lost 8 bases and 4 bases respectively, with 16 bases between them. Looked up from germline, CDR1 is SGHNT and CDR2 is YYREEE (reference sequence). This CDR3 region has 14 residues. The CDR3 nucleotides read TGTGCCAGTGGGCAGGGGACCGCAGGAAACACCATATATTTT. Its protein is CASGQGTAGNTIYF.

A word on this clone: A junction boundary mismatches the germline segment, possibly from a read error. The chain links TRBV27 to TRBJ2-6; perhaps TRBD2 as D (5 bases). Germline V gene lookup returns CDR1 MNHEY and CDR2 SMNVEV (reference sequence). This CDR3 spans 16 amino acids. The CDR3 reads CASCLNWGVGANVLTF. Here the CDR3 DNA reads TGTGCCAGCTGTTTAAACTGGGGAGTGGGGGCCAACGTCCTGACTTTC.

This chain connects TRBV7-2 to TRBJ2-1; TRBD2 might be the D (6 bases). CDR1 and CDR2 from the germline V gene are SGHTA and FQGNSA. Trimming pared 5 bases from V and 9 bases from J, leaving 11 bases between. This CDR3 has 12 amino acids. CDR3 region: CASSPGVGEQFF. For the CDR3, the DNA is TGTGCCAGCAGCCCGGGGGTGGGTGAGCAGTTCTTC.

CDR3 nucleotide sequence: TGTGCCAGCAGAGCGGGACTAGCGGAAGCCTACGAGCAGTACTTC. Amino acid sequence: CASRAGLAEAYEQYF. This chain links TRBV5-4 with TRBJ2-7; TRBD2 aligns across 11 bases. Germline V gene lookup returns CDR1 SGHNT and CDR2 YYREEE (reference sequence). The CDR3 is 15 residues long. Losses at the gene ends were 5 bases for V and 2 bases for J; bases not matched to a gene: 6.

This clone was observed a single time. The V call is TRBV5-1, the J call TRBJ1-3, with unresolved D. Per the germline V gene, CDR1 is SGHRS and CDR2 is YFSETQ. The ends were cut back, 0 bases at V and 0 bases at J, with 10 bases in the middle. The CDR3 spans 16 residues. The CDR3 coding sequence is TGCGCCAGCAGCTTGGGGGCAGCACACTCTGGAAACACCATATATTTT. Encoded protein: CASSLGAAHSGNTIYF.

In DNA, the CDR3 is TGCGCCAGCAGCTTGGGACAGGGGGCTGGCTACACCTTC. Its protein is CASSLGQGAGYTF. V and J are TRBV5-1 and TRBJ1-2, with 10 nucleotides matching TRBD1. Germline CDR1 and CDR2: SGHRS and YFSETQ. The junction had 0 bases not matched to a gene; V was cut back by 0 bases and J by 7 bases. The CDR3 has 13 amino acids.